The 30 T cell receptor beta chains reported below all come from one sample, sequenced in a study of CD8+ T cells in alopecia areata. Reverse transcription of extracted RNA yielded cDNA, which provided the sequencing template. The method was immunoSEQ multiplex PCR; TCRdb's version includes in-frame clones alone and lacks a portion of them. The sample holds 80,000 to 100,000 clones, around 44% seen once. Sequencing used CD4+ T cells sorted from blood. These receptors all stem from a human donor with alopecia areata.

The chain has TRBV27 and TRBJ2-7; possibly TRBD2 for D (5 bases). V was trimmed by 5 bases and J by 0 bases, leaving 11 bases between them. Germline lookup yields CDR1 MNHEY and CDR2 SMNVEV (reference sequence). CDR3 length: 14 amino acids. CDR3: CASSPRSGSYEQYF. DNA of the CDR3: TGTGCCAGCAGTCCTCGGAGCGGCTCCTACGAGCAGTACTTC.

This chain joins TRBV29-1 and TRBJ2-6; D is unclear. Germline V gene lookup returns CDR1 SQVTM and CDR2 ANQGSEA. Trimming cost V 4 bases and J 0 bases, with 10 bases left between them. This CDR3 spans 15 amino acids. The CDR3 DNA sequence: TGCAGCGTTGTTTTTCAGGTCTCTGGGGCCAACGTCCTGACTTTC. This encodes CSVVFQVSGANVLTF.

V gene TRBV30 combines with J gene TRBJ2-1, with TRBD2 identical over 13 bases. The CDR3 consists of 20 residues. CDR1 GTSNPN and CDR2 SVGIG come from the germline V gene (reference sequence). Germline trimming cut 4 bases from V and 1 base from J; bases unmatched to any gene: 16. CDR3: CAWTFRGTSGNLWSYNEQFF. The CDR3 DNA reads as TGTGCCTGGACCTTCAGAGGGACTAGCGGGAACCTTTGGTCCTACAATGAGCAGTTCTTC.

The gene calls are TRBV30 and TRBJ1-2; 9 positions agree with TRBD1. Trimming cost V 5 bases and J 4 bases; bases outside gene matches: 11. The CDR3 loop spans 15 amino acids. The germline gives CDR1 GTSNPN, CDR2 SVGIG (reference sequence). The CDR3 reads CAWAIGTGKVYGYTF. For the CDR3, the DNA is TGTGCCTGGGCAATAGGGACAGGGAAAGTCTATGGCTACACCTTC. Together with reference TRBV30 and TRBJ1-2, the CDR3 gives the full variable domain: SQTIHQWPATLVQPVGSPLSLECTVEGTSNPNLYWYRQAAGRGLQLLFYSVGIGQISSEVPQNLSASRPQDRQFILSSKKLLLSDSGFYLCAWAIGTGKVYGYTFGSGTRLTVV.

The chain joins TRBV9 to TRBJ1-2; D unresolved. CDR1 is SGDLS and CDR2 is YYNGEE in the germline V gene. Between the trimmed V and J ends, which lost 5 bases and 7 bases, there was a span of 18 bases. The CDR3 extends over 14 amino acids. The CDR3 DNA reads TGTGCCAGCAGTACACTTGGGAGGGAGATTGGCTACACCTTC. Residues: CASSTLGREIGYTF.

This clone turned up a few times. CDR3: CSVLHMNIEGFVETQYF. The CDR3 region has the DNA TGCAGCGTCCTACATATGAACATCGAAGGGTTCGTGGAGACCCAGTACTTC. The rearrangement uses TRBV29-1 and TRBJ2-5; no clear D. V was pared by 6 bases and J by 5 bases, with 28 bases between. The germline V gene has CDR1 SQVTM and CDR2 ANQGSEA. The CDR3 spans 17 residues.

This sequence joins TRBV6-5 and TRBJ2-7; D gene ambiguous. The CDR3 covers 14 residues. The V gene's germline CDR1 is MNHEY and CDR2 SVGAGI. Trimming took off 4 bases at V and 3 bases at J, with 13 bases between the two ends. CDR3 region: CASSSDGGNYEQYF. The CDR3 DNA sequence: TGTGCCAGCAGTTCTGATGGCGGAAACTACGAGCAGTACTTC.

This clone has only one observation. The gene calls are TRBV30 and TRBJ2-1; TRBD2 agrees at 8 bases. V dropped 3 bases and J dropped 6; count of bases not matched to a gene: 4. Germline CDR1 reads GTSNPN; CDR2 reads SVGIG (reference sequence). CDR3 length: 13 amino acids. The CDR3 DNA follows: TGTGCCTGGAGCACCGGGACTAGCAATGAGCAGTTCTTC. Translated, it gives CAWSTGTSNEQFF.

The chain employs TRBV2 and TRBJ2-5; D remains ambiguous. V was clipped by 7 bases and J by 1 base, with 10 bases between them. This CDR3 spans 13 amino acids. CDR1 and CDR2 (germline): SNHLY, FYNNEI. The CDR3 is CASIRQTQETQYF. The DNA of the CDR3 is TGTGCCAGCATAAGGCAGACCCAAGAGACCCAGTACTTC.

The chain recombines TRBV18 with TRBJ2-5; D gene unclear. The germline gives CDR1 KGHSH, CDR2 LQKENI. The V end was cut by 4 bases, the J end by 1 base, with 4 bases between. The CDR3 runs 12 residues. The CDR3 DNA follows: TGTGCCAGCTCACAGTCCCAAGAGACCCAGTACTTC. The encoded protein is CASSQSQETQYF.

This clone was detected many times. The chain employs TRBV15 and TRBJ1-2; 7 nucleotides match TRBD1. Germline lookup yields CDR1 LNHNV and CDR2 YYDKDF (reference sequence). This CDR3 has 14 amino acids. J was trimmed by 6 bases and V by 3 bases; bases with no gene match: 7. The DNA for the CDR3 is TGTGCCACCAGCAGCAGAGCGACAGGGAATGGCTACACCTTC. Translated: CATSSRATGNGYTF.

This chain connects TRBV9 to TRBJ2-2; unclear D gene. The germline CDR1 and CDR2 sequences are SGDLS and YYNGEE. CDR3 length: 15 amino acids. Trimming shortened V by 3 bases and J by 4 bases, and 13 bases separated the two germline ends. The CDR3 is CASSEQAKGTGELFF. The CDR3 DNA is TGTGCCAGCAGCGAACAAGCCAAGGGCACCGGGGAGCTGTTTTTT. The whole variable domain, remainder taken from reference TRBV9 and TRBJ2-2, is DSGVTQTPKHLITATGQRVTLRCSPRSGDLSVYWYQQSLDQGLQFLIQYYNGEERAKGNILERFSAQQFPDLHSELNLSSLELGDSALYFCASSEQAKGTGELFFGEGSRLTVL.

This clone showed up just a few times. The chain has TRBV29-1 and TRBJ2-7, with 7 nucleotides matching TRBD1. Germline CDR1 SQVTM, CDR2 ANQGSEA. The CDR3 consists of 13 residues. V dropped 6 bases and J dropped 4; count of bases not matched to a gene: 9. The CDR3 DNA reads as TGCAGCGTCGGTAGACAGGGCCCGTACGAGCAGTACTTC. It is translated as CSVGRQGPYEQYF.

J is TRBJ2-5 and V is TRBV23-1; unclear D gene. TRBV23-1 is filed as an ORF, its function uncertain. This CDR3 is built from 13 residues. The V end was cut by 2 bases, the J end by 2 bases, with 6 bases between. CDR3 sequence: CASSQDLQETQYF. CDR3 in DNA: TGCGCCAGCAGTCAAGACCTACAAGAGACCCAGTACTTC.

This clone was counted a few times. The chain is built from TRBV29-1 and TRBJ1-1; TRBD1 might be the D (5 bases). Germline V CDR1 and CDR2: SQVTM, ANQGSEA. The CDR3 covers 12 residues. V was shortened by 5 bases and J by 5 bases, with 12 bases between the two germline ends. The CDR3: CSVREGDTEAFF. The CDR3 DNA sequence: TGCAGCGTTCGAGAAGGGGATACTGAAGCTTTCTTT.

The chain couples TRBV5-1 to TRBJ2-3, with 10 bases identical to TRBD2. The V and J ends lost 0 bases and 9 bases, in that order; junction bases with no gene match: 7. This CDR3 comprises 15 residues. CDR1 and CDR2 from the germline V gene are SGHRS and YFSETQ. The CDR3 coding sequence is TGCGCCAGCAGCTTGGGGCTAGCGGGAGTGGAGACGCAGTATTTT. This codes for CASSLGLAGVETQYF.

On this clone: This specimen includes other DNA sequences encoding the same CDR3. The chain joins TRBV30 to TRBJ2-7; the match to TRBD1 covers 7 bases. The CDR3 sequence is 11 residues long. CDR1 GTSNPN and CDR2 SVGIG come from the germline V gene (reference sequence). V lost 5 bases to trimming and J lost 3 bases; unmatched junction nucleotides: 1. CDR3 protein: CAWGTVYEQYF. The DNA for the CDR3 is TGTGCCTGGGGGACAGTCTACGAGCAGTACTTC. Supplemented by reference TRBV30 and TRBJ2-7, the full variable domain reads SQTIHQWPATLVQPVGSPLSLECTVEGTSNPNLYWYRQAAGRGLQLLFYSVGIGQISSEVPQNLSASRPQDRQFILSSKKLLLSDSGFYLCAWGTVYEQYFGPGTRLTVT.

The CDR3 loop reads CSASRANEQFF. Written as DNA, the CDR3 is TGCAGCGCGAGCAGGGCGAATGAGCAGTTCTTC. The rearrangement uses TRBV20-1 and TRBJ2-1, with D perhaps TRBD1 (5 bases). Germline lookup yields CDR1 DFQATT and CDR2 SNEGSKA (reference sequence). CDR3 length equals 11 residues.

The gene calls are TRBV29-1 and TRBJ1-5; 9 nucleotides agree with TRBD1. Germline V gene sequence: CDR1 SQVTM, CDR2 ANQGSEA. Trimming removed 5 bases from V and 3 bases from J; junction bases left unmatched: 5. CDR3 length: 14 amino acids. The CDR3 protein is CSVIGQGSNQPQHF. CDR3 DNA: TGCAGCGTTATCGGACAGGGGTCCAATCAGCCCCAGCATTTT.

This clone was counted a few times. The chain is built from TRBV5-1 and TRBJ2-7; D may be TRBD1 (6 bases). This CDR3 has 15 residues. Germline CDR1 SGHRS, CDR2 YFSETQ. V was shortened by 5 bases and J by 2 bases, with 17 bases between the two germline ends. The CDR3 nucleotides are TGCGCCAGCAGAACTGAGACAGGTTTGACCTACGAGCAGTACTTC. Translating it yields CASRTETGLTYEQYF.

The chain employs TRBV2 and TRBJ2-3, with 12 bases identical to TRBD2. CDR3 length equals 18 residues. V lost 2 bases to trimming and J lost 4 bases; unmatched junction nucleotides: 10. Germline CDR1 is SNHLY and CDR2 is FYNNEI. The CDR3 DNA reads as TGTGCCAGCAGTGAAAGATTGGGACTAGCGGGCGCCCCAGATACGCAGTATTTT. Translated: CASSERLGLAGAPDTQYF.

The CDR3 DNA sequence: TGCGCCAGCTGGCCCGGGGGAGAAGAGACCCAGTACTTC. Encoded protein: CASWPGGEETQYF. The V call is TRBV5-1, the J call TRBJ2-5; TRBD2 is a possible D gene (6 bases). In germline, CDR1 is SGHRS, CDR2 YFSETQ. The CDR3 runs 13 residues. The ends were cut back, 7 bases at V and 3 bases at J, with 13 bases in the middle.

V usage is TRBV18 and J usage is TRBJ2-1; 7 bases line up with TRBD1. V shed 3 bases, J shed 3 bases, and the junction held 5 bases outside the gene matches. The CDR3 covers 15 residues. Germline V gene lookup returns CDR1 KGHSH and CDR2 LQKENI. The CDR3 sequence: CASSPLGQIYNEQFF. The CDR3 DNA is TGTGCCAGCTCACCTTTGGGACAGATCTACAATGAGCAGTTCTTC.

The chain couples TRBV7-2 to TRBJ2-7; TRBD1 matches 10 bases. Unmatched junction bases numbered 4, after V lost 4 bases and J lost 4 bases. Germline loops: CDR1 SGHTA, CDR2 FQGNSA. The length of the CDR3 is 14 residues. This CDR3 is CASSYRQGAYEQYF. CDR3 bases: TGTGCCAGCAGCTACCGACAGGGGGCTTACGAGCAGTACTTC.

The chain has TRBV27 and TRBJ2-7; TRBD2 matches 8 bases. V trimming: 4 bases; J trimming: 0 bases; junction bases outside the gene matches: 8. CDR1 and CDR2 from the germline V gene are MNHEY and SMNVEV (reference sequence). The CDR3 runs to 16 residues. The CDR3, as DNA: TGTGCCAGCAGTTCCGTAGCGGGGCTCGCCTCCTACGAGCAGTACTTC. Encoded protein: CASSSVAGLASYEQYF.

The chain is built from TRBV28 and TRBJ2-3; TRBD2 might be the D (5 bases). The CDR3 length is 15 residues. Germline V lookup: CDR1 MDHEN, CDR2 SYDVKM. The V and J ends lost 7 bases and 2 bases respectively, with 16 bases between them. For the CDR3, the DNA is TGTGCCAGCACTGAGACCCCTAGCTTCACAGATACGCAGTATTTT. Translating gives CASTETPSFTDTQYF.

A note on this clone: A read error may produce the germline difference seen at one junction end. V gene TRBV18 combines with J gene TRBJ2-5; D is possibly TRBD1 (7 bases). This CDR3 has 16 residues. Germline-derived CDR1 and CDR2 are KGHSH and LQKENI. The CDR3 protein is CASSPRTGGVAETQYF. As DNA, the CDR3 is TGTGCCAGCTCCCCACGGACAGGAGGGGTGGCGGAGACCCAGTACTTC.

The rearrangement uses TRBV4-1 and TRBJ1-2; D uncertain. The CDR3 is 12 amino acids. Deletions cut 1 base from V and 7 bases from J, with 7 bases between. The germline CDR1 and CDR2 sequences are MGHRA and YSYEKL. The CDR3 sequence: CASSQGSAGYTF. The CDR3 DNA reads TGCGCCAGCAGCCAAGGATCCGCTGGCTACACCTTC.

The J gene is TRBJ1-3, the V gene TRBV6-6, with D perhaps matching TRBD1 (6 bases). The CDR3 runs to 13 residues. Trimming took 7 bases from V and 2 from J, leaving 9 bases between them. Germline CDR1 MNHNY, CDR2 SVGAGI (reference sequence). CDR3 sequence (DNA): TGTGCCAGCAAACAGGGAACTGGAAACACCATATATTTT. This encodes CASKQGTGNTIYF.

This chain joins TRBV6-6 and TRBJ2-7; D remains ambiguous. The CDR3 sequence is 11 residues long. Trimming pared 5 bases from V and 4 bases from J, leaving 6 bases between. Germline lookup yields CDR1 MNHNY and CDR2 SVGAGI (reference sequence). In nucleotides, the CDR3 is TGTGCCAGCAGTCCCCTTTACGAGCAGTACTTC. Translated, it gives CASSPLYEQYF.